There are many counts of the clone carrying this T cell receptor (beta chain). The antigen remains unidentified. Template-switching 5'RACE yielded the TCR cDNA; a universal primer site and UMIs were added in the process. TCRdb called the 5' RACE reads again in MiXCR, with one record for every CDR3 protein. The sample holds about 340,000 distinct CDR3 sequences; approximately 13% are singletons and the top ten take 3.2%. The CDR3 extends over 13 amino acids. Looked up from germline, CDR1 is SQVTM and CDR2 is ANQGSEA. Trimming left V 4 bases short and J 0 bases short, with 7 bases between. This record comes from a study of T cells after yellow fever vaccination. Study outcomes and limitations: Clones from primary vaccination mostly reappeared after the booster (around 96% CD4, around 90% CD8). Though it reached lower strength, the secondary response hit its peak faster, day 5 versus 15. Contaminants from the bulk population, in the form of abundant clonotypes, could be found in FACS-sorted repertoires.

The material was CD4+ T cells sorted from PBMCs, obtained 15 days after the yellow fever booster vaccination. The source is a man in his late teens or twenties who received the YFV17D yellow fever vaccine. The V and J genes are TRBV29-1 and TRBJ2-1; D is unresolved. The CDR3 DNA follows: TGCAGCGTTGGGCTTAGCTCCTACAATGAGCAGTTCTTC. Translating it yields CSVGLSSYNEQFF.